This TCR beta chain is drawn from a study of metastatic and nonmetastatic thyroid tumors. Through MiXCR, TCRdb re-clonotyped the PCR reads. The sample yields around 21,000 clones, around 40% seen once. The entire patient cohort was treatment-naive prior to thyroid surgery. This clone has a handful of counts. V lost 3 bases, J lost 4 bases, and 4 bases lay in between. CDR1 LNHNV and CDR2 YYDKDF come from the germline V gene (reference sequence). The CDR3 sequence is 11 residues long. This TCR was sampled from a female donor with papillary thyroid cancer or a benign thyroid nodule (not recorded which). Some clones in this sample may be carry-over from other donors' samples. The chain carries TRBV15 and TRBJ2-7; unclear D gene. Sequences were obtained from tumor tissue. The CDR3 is CATSSQYEQYF. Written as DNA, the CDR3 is TGTGCCACCAGCAGCCAATACGAGCAGTACTTC.